The 24 T cell receptor beta chains below all came from one sample that was sequenced in a study of monozygotic twins with inflammatory bowel disease (dated by TCRdb to between 2018 and 2021). The protocol used for the library was 5' RACE. Sequencing used an Illumina HiSeq 2500. The reads were reprocessed in TCRdb, with one entry per CDR3 protein sequence and no accompanying DNA. The sample's clone listing holds about 420,000 distinct CDR3 sequences. The top ten hold more than 2% of the sample. Sequenced sample: blood. These receptors were taken from a human donor with ulcerative colitis or Crohn's disease, or a healthy co-twin of an affected twin (not recorded which).

The chain has TRBV19 and TRBJ2-7. The CDR3 contains 13 residues. CDR1 is LNHDA and CDR2 is SQIVND in the germline V gene (reference sequence). The CDR3 sequence: CASSISIGNEQYF.

The rearrangement uses TRBV15 and TRBJ1-1. The germline CDR1 and CDR2 sequences are LNHNV and YYDKDF (reference sequence). This CDR3 contains 14 residues. The CDR3 sequence: CATSRDPGLTEAFF. Full variable domain (missing parts from reference TRBV15 and TRBJ1-1): DAMVIQNPRYQVTQFGKPVTLSCSQTLNHNVMYWYQQKSSQAPKLLFHYYDKDFNNEADTPDNFQSRRPNTSFCFLDIRSPGLGDTAMYLCATSRDPGLTEAFFGQGTRLTVV.

V and J are TRBV12-3 or TRBV12-4 and TRBJ1-2; TCRdb returns TRBD1, unconfirmable since there is no DNA. This CDR3 is 11 amino acids long. Here the CDR3 reads CASSPGPGYTF.

The genes are TRBV5-1 and TRBJ2-2; no DNA is available, so the TRBD2 call from TCRdb remains unchecked. This CDR3 has 15 residues. Germline CDR1 is SGHRS and CDR2 is YFSETQ. The CDR3 region is CASGIGGVNTGELFF.

The gene calls are TRBV14 and TRBJ2-2. The CDR3 has 15 residues. Germline CDR1 SGHDN, CDR2 FVKESK. The CDR3 sequence: CASSPSVLADRELFF.

The CDR3 region is CASSGGQPQHF. The rearrangement uses TRBV28 and TRBJ1-5; lacking DNA, the TRBD1 call made by TCRdb goes unchecked. From germline, CDR1 is MDHEN and CDR2 SYDVKM. The CDR3 extends over 11 amino acids.

This sequence joins TRBV5-1 and TRBJ2-7; no DNA is available, so the TRBD2 call from TCRdb remains unchecked. Germline lookup yields CDR1 SGHRS and CDR2 YFSETQ. This CDR3 region has 14 residues. The CDR3: CASSEEGSSYEQYF.

V is TRBV20-1 and J is TRBJ1-6; TCRdb calls TRBD1, which cannot be checked without DNA. The CDR3 runs 16 residues. Per the germline V gene, CDR1 is DFQATT and CDR2 is SNEGSKA (reference sequence). The CDR3: CSASYRPNRYNSPLHF.

The J gene is TRBJ2-3, the V gene TRBV29-1; as DNA is missing, the TRBD1 call by TCRdb cannot be tested. The CDR3 extends over 12 amino acids. CDR1 SQVTM and CDR2 ANQGSEA come from the germline V gene. The CDR3: CSVRVPTDTQYF.

The chain carries TRBV2 and TRBJ1-6; no DNA is available, so the TRBD1 call from TCRdb remains unchecked. Germline lookup yields CDR1 SNHLY and CDR2 FYNNEI. This CDR3 is built from 17 residues. Here the CDR3 reads CASLFPGQTLYNSPLHF.

CDR3 residues: CASSWDGVRPQHF. V is TRBV5-5 and J is TRBJ1-5. This CDR3 spans 13 amino acids. Germline V CDR1 and CDR2: SGHKS, YYEKEE (reference sequence). Looking up the rest from reference TRBV5-5 and TRBJ1-5 gives the full variable domain: DAGVTQSPTHLIKTRGQQVTLRCSPISGHKSVSWYQQVLGQGPQFIFQYYEKEERGRGNFPDRFSARQFPNYSSELNVNALLLGDSALYLCASSWDGVRPQHFGDGTRLSIL.

The chain employs TRBV12-3 or TRBV12-4 and TRBJ2-2; there is no DNA to check the TCRdb D call of TRBD1. The CDR3 contains 14 residues. The CDR3 is CASRTLGGTGELFF.

The chain is built from TRBV6-1 and TRBJ2-7; no DNA is available, so the TRBD1 call from TCRdb remains unchecked. The CDR3 runs to 14 residues. CDR1 and CDR2 (germline): MNHNS, SASEGT. CDR3 in amino acids: CASSSPRSSYEQYF.

This sequence joins TRBV4-1 and TRBJ2-7; TCRdb indicates TRBD2, and absent DNA this call remains unverified. Germline CDR1 is MGHRA and CDR2 is YSYEKL. This CDR3 contains 14 residues. The CDR3 here is CASSPGLVDREQYF.

V gene TRBV7-9 combines with J gene TRBJ1-4. CDR3 size: 14 residues. The germline V gene has CDR1 SEHNR and CDR2 FQNEAQ (reference sequence). The CDR3 protein is CASSLERFNEKLFF.

The V gene is TRBV23-1, the J gene TRBJ2-3; the D call of TRBD2 rests on TCRdb alone, since no DNA is present to check it. TRBV23-1 is assigned to the ORF class and has an uncertain function. This CDR3 is built from 12 residues. The CDR3 protein is CARPYGTDTQYF.

The chain is built from TRBV4-2 and TRBJ1-1; TCRdb's D call, TRBD1, is unchecked because there is no DNA. Germline CDR1 is LGHNA and CDR2 is YNFKEQ. The CDR3 spans 14 residues. The CDR3 loop is CASSQDQMARGAFF.

This chain joins TRBV18 and TRBJ1-2; TCRdb gives TRBD1 as the D gene, but with no DNA this cannot be confirmed. The CDR3 extends over 16 amino acids. Germline CDR1 and CDR2: KGHSH and LQKENI. CDR3 loop: CASSPPGTRGTYGYTF.

The rearrangement uses TRBV5-1 and TRBJ2-7; the D gene TCRdb calls, TRBD2, cannot be checked with no DNA. The CDR3 has 12 amino acids. Germline V gene sequence: CDR1 SGHRS, CDR2 YFSETQ. The CDR3 region is CASSQSGNEQYF.

The V gene is TRBV7-2, the J gene TRBJ1-5. This CDR3 spans 15 amino acids. Germline V gene sequence: CDR1 SGHTA, CDR2 FQGNSA. CDR3 in amino acids: CASSLAGRNNQPQHF.

The chain couples TRBV5-1 to TRBJ2-2. This CDR3 spans 15 amino acids. The V gene's germline CDR1 is SGHRS and CDR2 YFSETQ. Here the CDR3 reads CASSLGWGDTGELFF.

The chain recombines TRBV6-1 with TRBJ2-2; the TCRdb D gene call, TRBD1, has no DNA to confirm it. Germline V lookup: CDR1 MNHNS, CDR2 SASEGT. The CDR3 contains 14 residues. Here the CDR3 reads CASSPAMGVGELFF.

The V and J genes are TRBV7-2 and TRBJ2-4; TCRdb picks TRBD1, but there is no DNA to check that call. Per the germline V gene, CDR1 is SGHTA and CDR2 is FQGNSA. The CDR3 consists of 18 residues. This CDR3 reads CASSNLGSAGGRFGIQYF.

The chain combines TRBV13 with TRBJ1-4. The CDR3 is 15 residues long. Germline V gene sequence: CDR1 PRHDT, CDR2 FYEKMQ (reference sequence). CDR3 amino acids: CASSTRLTTNEKLFF.